This TCR beta chain was captured by sequencing in a study of CD8+CD57+ T cells in acquired aplastic anemia. Overall study: The DNA of sorted CD4+ and CD8+ cells averaged around 3 ug. General study results and limits: Almost 30 sequences, all CD8+ CDR3, were shared between patients and controls.

The CDR3 sequence is 16 residues long. V was trimmed by 6 bases and J by 2 bases, leaving 17 bases between them. The germline gives CDR1 WSHSY, CDR2 SAAADI. In this sample, this clonotype turned up a few times. Its antigen is currently unknown. Genomic DNA, serving as template, underwent TCR beta VDJ and CDR3 profiling. Using its own MiXCR run on the reads, TCRdb lists one record per CDR3 protein. The table has about 120,000 distinct CDR3 sequences, 50% to 60% seen once. Sequencing was done on patients that had shown CD8+CD57+ cell expansion by flow cytometry. Diagnosis of severe acquired aplastic anemia applied to all patients. Therapy had not been given to patients before blood sampling.

The chain joins TRBV10-2 to TRBJ1-5, with D possibly being TRBD1 (6 bases). The sequence derives from a human donor with aplastic anemia. Input material: sorted CD4+, CD8+, or CD8+CD57+ T cells (not recorded which) from PBMCs. CDR3: CASRDSQGRGNQPQHF. CDR3 nucleotides: TGCGCCAGCAGAGACTCACAGGGTAGGGGCAATCAGCCCCAGCATTTT.